A selection of T cell receptor beta chains follows, all from one sample in a study of Graves' ophthalmopathy and Graves' hyperthyroidism. One entry per CDR3 protein, called by TCRdb with MiXCR from the multiplex PCR reads. The sample records about 410,000 distinct CDR3 sequences, approximately 20% being singletons. The sample taken for sequencing was peripheral blood. All receptors come from a woman aged 18 to 35 with Graves' ophthalmopathy. CDR3s include the opening cysteine and the closing phenylalanine or tryptophan. A D gene is named only where the DNA matches it firmly. Clone size is stated in some rows and not others, as once, few, many or a class when expanded.

clone_size,d_call,j_call,v_call,cdr3_aa,cdr3_nt
many,.,TRBJ1-2,TRBV7-2,CASSLYFGGRYGYTF,TGTGCCAGCAGCTTATACTTCGGGGGACGCTATGGCTACACCTTC
few,.,TRBJ1-6,TRBV6-5,CASSYSQYGSYNSPLHF,TGTGCCAGCAGTTACTCCCAGTATGGCTCCTATAATTCACCCCTCCACTTT
.,.,TRBJ2-7,TRBV28,CASSLYSVQQYF,TGTGCCAGCAGTTTATATAGCGTCCAGCAGTACTTC
.,TRBD1,TRBJ1-2,TRBV27,CASSPRTGVYYGYTF,TGTGCCAGCAGTCCGCGGACAGGGGTCTACTATGGCTACACCTTC
many,.,TRBJ1-1,TRBV6-2/TRBV6-3,CANAQGQNTEAFF,TGTGCCAACGCACAGGGCCAAAACACTGAAGCTTTCTTT
many,.,TRBJ2-2,TRBV15,CATSSTGELFF,TGTGCCACCAGCAGTACCGGGGAGCTGTTTTTT
many,.,TRBJ2-7,TRBV19,CASSIFLSYEQYF,TGTGCCAGTAGTATCTTTCTTTCCTACGAGCAGTACTTC
.,TRBD1,TRBJ2-5,TRBV6-2/TRBV6-3,CASSYRTGYGETQYF,TGTGCCAGCAGCTACCGGACAGGGTACGGGGAGACCCAGTACTTC
many,TRBD2,TRBJ2-2,TRBV4-2,CASSLLSSGRANTGELFF,TGTGCCAGCAGCCTACTGAGTAGCGGGAGGGCCAACACCGGGGAGCTGTTTTTT
many,.,TRBJ2-2,TRBV12-3/TRBV12-4,CASSFGTPTGPGELFF,TGTGCCAGCAGTTTCGGCACCCCGACAGGACCCGGGGAGCTGTTTTTT
many,.,TRBJ2-4,TRBV3-1,CASSQGSRLAKNIQYF,TGTGCCAGCAGCCAGGGTAGTAGACTAGCCAAAAACATTCAGTACTTC
many,.,TRBJ2-5,TRBV6-1,CASSQGPETQYF,TGTGCCAGCAGTCAGGGCCCGGAGACCCAGTACTTC
many,TRBD1,TRBJ1-1,TRBV11-1,CASSLEDRSIRGTEAFF,TGTGCCAGCAGCTTGGAGGACAGGTCGATAAGGGGTACTGAAGCTTTCTTT
many,.,TRBJ1-1,TRBV29-1,CSAPRQQGWYANTEAFF,TGCAGCGCCCCCCGACAGCAGGGGTGGTACGCGAACACTGAAGCTTTCTTT
many,.,TRBJ1-6,TRBV11-1,CASSEGRNSPLHF,TGTGCCAGTTCGGAAGGACGGAATTCACCCCTCCACTTT
many,TRBD1,TRBJ2-7,TRBV11-2,CASSSGTGIYEQYF,TGTGCCAGCAGCTCTGGGACAGGGATTTACGAGCAGTACTTC
many,TRBD2,TRBJ2-4,TRBV29-1,CSVVITSGRDKNIQYF,TGCAGCGTTGTGATTACTAGCGGGAGGGACAAAAACATTCAGTACTTC
many,.,TRBJ2-7,TRBV11-2,CASGPEGIHEQYF,TGTGCCAGCGGGCCGGAGGGTATCCACGAGCAGTACTTC
.,TRBD1,TRBJ2-7,TRBV11-2,CASSATGPGDEQYF,TGTGCCAGCAGCGCGACAGGGCCAGGTGACGAGCAGTACTTC
many,.,TRBJ2-3,TRBV2,CASSVPSATDTQYF,TGTGCCAGCAGTGTACCTAGCGCCACAGATACGCAGTATTTT
many,TRBD2,TRBJ2-5,TRBV6-2/TRBV6-3,CASSSKRGSRYRRETQYF,TGTGCCAGCAGTTCCAAGCGGGGTTCCCGGTATCGGCGAGAGACCCAGTACTTC
many,.,TRBJ2-2,TRBV28,CASSSRRGTGELFF,TGTGCCAGCAGTTCGCGAAGGGGGACCGGGGAGCTGTTTTTT
many,TRBD1,TRBJ2-2,TRBV6-1,CASSRGLGTGELFF,TGTGCCAGCAGTAGGGGGCTGGGCACCGGGGAGCTGTTTTTT
.,TRBD1,TRBJ2-7,TRBV11-2,CASSLQAGTEIYEQYF,TGTGCCAGCAGCCTCCAGGCAGGGACAGAGATCTACGAGCAGTACTTC
many,TRBD1,TRBJ2-7,TRBV28,CASSLTGGSYEQYF,TGTGCCAGCAGTTTAACAGGGGGCAGCTACGAGCAGTACTTC
many,TRBD1,TRBJ2-7,TRBV11-2,CASSLGRGQGRYYEQYF,TGTGCCAGCAGCTTAGGAAGGGGACAGGGGCGTTACTACGAGCAGTACTTC
many,TRBD1,TRBJ1-1,TRBV10-3,CAISGQGTGVEAFF,TGTGCCATCAGTGGCCAGGGGACAGGTGTTGAAGCTTTCTTT
.,TRBD2,TRBJ2-7,TRBV12-3/TRBV12-4,CASRSAGDTYEQYF,TGTGCCAGCCGCTCGGCGGGAGACACCTACGAGCAGTACTTC
.,.,TRBJ2-7,TRBV5-1,CASSLVQVGYEQYF,TGCGCCAGCAGCTTGGTGCAGGTGGGGTACGAGCAGTACTTC
many,.,TRBJ2-7,TRBV12-3/TRBV12-4,CASSSPSTGTEQYF,TGTGCCAGCAGTTCCCCCTCGACAGGCACCGAGCAGTACTTC
many,.,TRBJ1-2,TRBV27,CASSPQWRTDVYGYTF,TGTGCCAGCAGTCCCCAGTGGAGGACAGACGTCTATGGCTACACCTTC
many,.,TRBJ2-2,TRBV9,CASSPSGGAWTGELFF,TGTGCCAGCAGCCCGTCGGGGGGCGCATGGACCGGGGAGCTGTTTTTT
.,TRBD1,TRBJ1-2,TRBV30,CAWSAGTGRSGGYTF,TGTGCCTGGAGTGCAGGGACAGGGAGATCGGGTGGCTACACCTTC
many,.,TRBJ2-5,TRBV20-1,CSARIPDSPGPIRETQYF,TGCAGTGCTAGAATCCCGGACAGCCCAGGGCCTATCCGGGAGACCCAGTACTTC
many,TRBD2,TRBJ2-5,TRBV9,CASSAARTSGREETQYF,TGTGCCAGCAGCGCGGCTAGGACTAGCGGGAGGGAAGAGACCCAGTACTTC
.,.,TRBJ1-1,TRBV6-2/TRBV6-3,CASRELGESEAFF,TGTGCCAGCAGGGAACTGGGCGAGAGTGAAGCTTTCTTT
.,TRBD1,TRBJ2-7,TRBV7-2,CASSPRTGAHEQYF,TGTGCCAGCAGCCCAAGGACAGGGGCGCACGAGCAGTACTTC
.,TRBD1,TRBJ2-6,TRBV15,CATSSRGPGANVLTF,TGTGCCACCAGCAGTAGGGGGCCTGGGGCCAACGTCCTGACTTTC
.,.,TRBJ2-7,TRBV12-3/TRBV12-4,CASTPVWANEQYF,TGTGCCAGCACCCCGGTTTGGGCAAACGAGCAGTACTTC
many,.,TRBJ1-6,TRBV6-1,CASSPGAARSYNSPLHF,TGTGCCAGCAGTCCCGGCGCTGCACGCTCCTATAATTCACCCCTCCACTTT
many,TRBD2,TRBJ2-5,TRBV7-3,CASSPSSGSLETQYF,TGTGCCAGCAGCCCCTCTAGCGGGAGTCTAGAGACCCAGTACTTC
many,.,TRBJ1-2,TRBV6-5,CASSSGGQGYTF,TGTGCCAGCAGTTCGGGCGGACAGGGCTACACCTTC
.,.,TRBJ2-7,TRBV28,CASSPRNKNEQYF,TGTGCCAGCAGTCCCCGTAATAAAAACGAGCAGTACTTC
.,.,TRBJ1-2,TRBV7-6,CASSPSQGYGYTF,TGTGCCAGCAGCCCGTCGCAGGGGTATGGCTACACCTTC
.,.,TRBJ1-5,TRBV6-1,CASSEGGTNQPQHF,TGTGCCAGCAGTGAAGGGGGGACCAATCAGCCCCAGCATTTT
many,TRBD1,TRBJ2-5,TRBV6-1,CASSVQGPRETQYF,TGTGCCAGCAGTGTACAGGGGCCGAGGGAGACCCAGTACTTC
many,TRBD1,TRBJ2-2,TRBV6-1,CASIPRGRLGELFF,TGTGCCAGCATCCCCAGGGGGCGGTTGGGGGAGCTGTTTTTT
many,TRBD2,TRBJ2-7,TRBV7-9,CASSLWRGVLSEQYF,TGTGCCAGCAGCTTATGGCGGGGGGTGCTGTCCGAGCAGTACTTC
many,.,TRBJ2-2,TRBV2,CASSVYTGELFF,TGTGCCAGCAGTGTTTACACCGGGGAGCTGTTTTTT
.,.,TRBJ2-7,TRBV4-1,CASSREESGVWPYEQYF,TGCGCCAGCAGCCGAGAAGAATCGGGGGTATGGCCCTACGAGCAGTACTTC
.,.,TRBJ2-7,TRBV6-1,CASSEVRTTEQYF,TGTGCCAGCAGTGAGGTCCGTACCACCGAGCAGTACTTC
many,.,TRBJ1-5,TRBV6-1,CASSPSLVQPQHF,TGTGCCAGCAGTCCCTCCTTGGTCCAGCCCCAGCATTTT
once,.,TRBJ1-1,TRBV28,CASSSMRFLRRAEAFF,TGTGCCAGCAGTTCAATGCGGTTCCTCCGACGGGCTGAAGCTTTCTTT
.,.,TRBJ1-1,TRBV18,CASSGIGGTEAFF,TGTGCCAGCTCAGGAATCGGGGGCACTGAAGCTTTCTTT
.,.,TRBJ2-5,TRBV24-1,CATSDFRSAETQYF,TGTGCCACCAGTGATTTCCGGAGCGCGGAGACCCAGTACTTC
many,.,TRBJ1-2,TRBV24-1,CATSDLAGKDYGYTF,TGTGCCACCAGTGATTTAGCAGGGAAGGACTATGGCTACACCTTC
many,.,TRBJ1-1,TRBV27,CASSAGRSEAFF,TGTGCCAGCAGTGCAGGGAGATCTGAAGCTTTCTTT
many,.,TRBJ1-1,TRBV9,CASSTPRSEAFF,TGTGCCAGCAGCACCCCACGGTCAGAAGCTTTCTTT
.,.,TRBJ1-2,TRBV10-3,CAISGNQGLSYGYTF,TGTGCCATCAGTGGGAATCAGGGGCTAAGTTATGGCTACACCTTC